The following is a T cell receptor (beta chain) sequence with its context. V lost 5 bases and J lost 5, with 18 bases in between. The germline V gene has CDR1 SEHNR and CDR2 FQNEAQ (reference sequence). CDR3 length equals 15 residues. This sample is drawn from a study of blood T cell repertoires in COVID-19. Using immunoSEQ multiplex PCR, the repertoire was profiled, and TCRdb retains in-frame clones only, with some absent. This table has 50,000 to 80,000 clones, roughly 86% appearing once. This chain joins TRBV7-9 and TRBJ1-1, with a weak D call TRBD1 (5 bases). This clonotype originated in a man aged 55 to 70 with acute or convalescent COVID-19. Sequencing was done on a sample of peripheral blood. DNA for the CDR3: TGTGCCAGCAGCCTGATCATACGGGGGAGAACTGAAGCTTTCTTT. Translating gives CASSLIIRGRTEAFF. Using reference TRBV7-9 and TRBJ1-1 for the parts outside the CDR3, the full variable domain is DTGVSQNPRHKITKRGQNVTFRCDPISEHNRLYWYRQTLGQGPEFLTYFQNEAQLEKSRLLSDRFSAERPKGSFSTLEIQRTEQGDSAMYLCASSLIIRGRTEAFFGQGTRLTVV.